These 6 T cell receptor beta chains share one sample of origin, sequenced in a study of T cell repertoires in aging, cancer and after chemotherapy. TCR beta rearrangements were amplified from peripheral blood genomic DNA. TRB rearrangements spanning V, D and J were amplified using mixed TRB-A/B primers. TCRdb re-derived calls from the multiplex PCR reads in MiXCR, one entry per CDR3 protein. In the table there are over 900 distinct CDR3 sequences, 14% to 15% of which are singletons. Source material: blood. Every receptor here comes from a human donor with a solid tumor.

A note on this clonotype: This may arise from a read error, as a much more abundant clone is one base away. The rearrangement links TRBV6-1 to TRBJ2-7; a weak D match, TRBD1 (6 bases). The CDR3 spans 13 residues. The germline gives CDR1 MNHNS, CDR2 SASEGT. The DNA of the CDR3 is TGTGCCAGCAGTGTAACAGGGTACTACAAGCAGTACTTC. Its translation is CASSVTGYYKQYF.

V usage is TRBV7-2 and J usage is TRBJ1-5; a weak D match, TRBD1 (5 bases). Germline V gene data show CDR1 as SGHTA and CDR2 as FQGNSA. Trimming cost V 5 bases and J 2 bases, with 13 bases left between them. There are 15 residues in the CDR3. The CDR3 DNA sequence: TGTGCCAGCAGCCGCGGGGACCTTGGCAATCAGCCCCAGCATTTT. It translates to CASSRGDLGNQPQHF. The full variable domain, completed using reference TRBV7-2 and TRBJ1-5, is GAGVSQSPSNKVTEKGKDVELRCDPISGHTALYWYRQSLGQGLEFLIYFQGNSAPDKSGLPSDRFSAERTGGSVSTLTIQRTQQEDSAVYLCASSRGDLGNQPQHFGDGTRLSIL.

The V call is TRBV12-3 or TRBV12-4, the J call TRBJ2-1; maybe TRBD2 (6 bases). CDR3 length: 15 residues. V was trimmed by 5 bases and J by 4 bases, leaving 15 bases between them. This CDR3 reads CASSQLEGGYNEQFF. CDR3 in DNA: TGTGCCAGCAGTCAACTAGAGGGAGGTTACAATGAGCAGTTCTTC.

Judged by abundance, this clonotype is medium-sized. V gene TRBV28 combines with J gene TRBJ2-1, with D possibly being TRBD1 or TRBD2 (5 bases each). The CDR3 totals 12 residues. CDR1 is MDHEN, CDR2 SYDVKM, per germline. V lost 5 bases and J lost 6, with 8 bases in between. The DNA for the CDR3 is TGTGCCAGCAGTCCCGGGGCCAATGAGCAGTTCTTC. The encoded protein is CASSPGANEQFF.

This clonotype is categorized as medium-sized (0.01 to 0.1%). This chain joins TRBV6-4 and TRBJ2-2; D might be TRBD2 (5 bases). Trimming left V 2 bases short and J 3 bases short, with 10 bases between. The CDR3 length is 15 residues. Germline V gene lookup returns CDR1 MRHNA and CDR2 SNTAGT. CDR3 nucleotide sequence: TGTGCCAGCAGTGACGGGCTAGCAGACACCGGGGAGCTGTTTTTT. This translates into CASSDGLADTGELFF.

This clonotype was seen a few times. The CDR3 region is CASSIGLDAGTDTQYF. The CDR3, as DNA: TGCGCCAGCAGCATAGGACTAGACGCCGGCACAGATACGCAGTATTTT. The chain links TRBV5-1 to TRBJ2-3; TRBD2 matches 7 bases. Germline trimming cut 4 bases from V and 1 base from J; bases unmatched to any gene: 9. The CDR3 totals 16 residues. The germline CDR1 and CDR2 sequences are SGHRS and YFSETQ.